The 18 T cell receptor beta chains reported below all come from one sample, sequenced in a study of shared clonotypes between healthy human individuals. Sequencing used immunoSEQ multiplex PCR; TCRdb keeps in-frame clones, though not all of them. The sample holds 650,000 to 800,000 clones, around 77% seen once. Material for sequencing was memory CD4+ T cells sorted from blood. Subset of the sample: CD45RA-negative fraction. These receptors were collected from a young woman in good health.

The sample holds a few counts of this clone. This specimen includes other DNA sequences encoding the same CDR3. The V gene is TRBV7-2, the J gene TRBJ2-1; 8 bases fit TRBD2. Germline V gene lookup returns CDR1 SGHTA and CDR2 FQGNSA. The trim removed 2 bases at V and 3 bases at J, leaving 3 bases unmatched. The CDR3 is 15 amino acids. CDR3 sequence reads: CASSLSSGLYNEQFF. The CDR3 bases are TGTGCCAGCAGCTTATCTAGCGGGCTCTACAATGAGCAGTTCTTC.

This clone was recorded a few times. CDR3 DNA sequence: TGTGCCAGCAGCAACGACAGGGAGCTTGAGCAGTTCTTC. It yields the protein CASSNDRELEQFF. The rearrangement joins TRBV7-7 to TRBJ2-1, with 7 nucleotides matching TRBD1. V lost 5 bases, J lost 9 bases, and 7 bases stayed unmatched. The CDR3 is made up of 13 amino acids. Germline V lookup: CDR1 SSHAT, CDR2 FNYEAQ (reference sequence).

This rearrangement joins TRBV28 to TRBJ1-1; D uncertain. There are 13 residues in the CDR3. Trimming took 5 bases from V and 1 from J, leaving 8 bases between them. Germline V gene lookup returns CDR1 MDHEN and CDR2 SYDVKM. The CDR3 is CASSPGKNTEAFF. The DNA for the CDR3 is TGTGCCAGCAGTCCGGGCAAGAACACTGAAGCTTTCTTT. Full variable domain (remainder filled in from reference TRBV28 and TRBJ1-1): DVKVTQSSRYLVKRTGEKVFLECVQDMDHENMFWYRQDPGLGLRLIYFSYDVKMKEKGDIPEGYSVSREKKERFSLILESASTNQTSMYLCASSPGKNTEAFFGQGTRLTVV.

This sequence joins TRBV20-1 and TRBJ2-1; D might be TRBD2 (5 bases). The CDR3 length is 11 residues. The V end was cut by 5 bases, the J end by 8 bases, with 10 bases between. Germline CDR1 reads DFQATT; CDR2 reads SNEGSKA (reference sequence). CDR3 nucleotides: TGCAGTGCTTTTACGAGGGATGAGCAGTTCTTC. Translated: CSAFTRDEQFF.

The CDR3 region is CASSQDGHSGANVLTF. In DNA, the CDR3 is TGTGCCAGCAGCCAAGATGGACATTCTGGGGCCAACGTCCTGACTTTC. The genes are TRBV4-2 and TRBJ2-6, with D tentatively TRBD1 (5 bases). CDR1 is LGHNA, CDR2 YNFKEQ, per germline. The CDR3 length is 16 residues. V was cut by 0 bases and J by 1 base, with 7 bases left in between.

This clone was counted only a few times. The V call is TRBV5-1, the J call TRBJ2-2; D call uncertain. The CDR3 covers 16 residues. Trimming removed 0 bases at V and 0 bases at J, with 9 bases between. Per the germline V gene, CDR1 is SGHRS and CDR2 is YFSETQ. Written as DNA, the CDR3 is TGCGCCAGCAGCTTGGAAACAAGTTCGAACACCGGGGAGCTGTTTTTT. Translated, it gives CASSLETSSNTGELFF. Variable domain in full (rest from reference TRBV5-1 and TRBJ2-2): KAGVTQTPRYLIKTRGQQVTLSCSPISGHRSVSWYQQTPGQGLQFLFEYFSETQRNKGNFPGRFSGRQFSNSRSEMNVSTLELGDSALYLCASSLETSSNTGELFFGEGSRLTVL.

The chain combines TRBV5-1 with TRBJ2-1; D possibly corresponds to TRBD2 (6 bases). Trimming pared 4 bases from V and 9 bases from J, leaving 26 bases between. Looked up from germline, CDR1 is SGHRS and CDR2 is YFSETQ. The CDR3 sequence is 17 residues long. The CDR3 coding sequence is TGCGCCAGCAGCGGGGTGGTAGGCGGGGACCATACTGGTGAGCAGTTCTTC. Residues: CASSGVVGGDHTGEQFF.

About this clone itself: Other DNA sequences from this sample encode an identical CDR3 as well. The V call is TRBV9, the J call TRBJ2-3, with D unclear. The V gene lost 2 bases and the J gene lost 5 bases, with 6 bases spanning the gap. Per the germline V gene, CDR1 is SGDLS and CDR2 is YYNGEE. The CDR3 consists of 12 residues. CDR3 in amino acids: CASSVAQDTQYF. CDR3 bases: TGTGCCAGCAGCGTGGCCCAAGATACGCAGTATTTT.

The chain combines TRBV7-2 with TRBJ1-1; no firm D call. The germline CDR1 and CDR2 sequences are SGHTA and FQGNSA. The CDR3 sequence is 13 residues long. V lost 5 bases, J lost 5 bases, and 12 bases lay in between. The CDR3 is CASSRIRVTEAFF. The DNA for the CDR3 is TGTGCCAGCAGCCGAATCCGGGTGACTGAAGCTTTCTTT.

The rearrangement joins TRBV18 to TRBJ2-7; TRBD1 agrees at 9 bases. The CDR3 extends over 14 amino acids. Per germline, CDR1 KGHSH and CDR2 LQKENI. The trim removed 8 bases at V and 7 bases at J, leaving 12 bases unmatched. In nucleotides, the CDR3 is TGTGCCAGCACCCGGGGACAGGGTAAGGAAGAGCAGTACTTC. Amino acids: CASTRGQGKEEQYF.

The chain is built from TRBV11-2 and TRBJ1-1; 7 bases map to TRBD1. Germline lookup yields CDR1 SGHAT and CDR2 FQNNGV. The junction had 6 bases not matched to a gene; V was cut back by 4 bases and J by 1 base. The CDR3 is 15 amino acids. The CDR3 loop reads CASSSRGGQNTEAFF. CDR3 sequence (DNA): TGTGCCAGCAGCTCCAGGGGGGGACAGAACACTGAAGCTTTCTTT.

This clone has just a few counts. The gene calls are TRBV15 and TRBJ2-2; 7 positions match TRBD1. The trim removed 8 bases at V and 4 bases at J, leaving 7 bases unmatched. From germline, CDR1 is LNHNV and CDR2 YYDKDF (reference sequence). This CDR3 is built from 14 residues. DNA of the CDR3: TGTGCCACCCATGCAGGGGGTCGCACCGGGGAGCTGTTTTTT. This codes for CATHAGGRTGELFF.

This clone showed up just once. The chain carries TRBV7-9 and TRBJ2-1; maybe TRBD2 (6 bases). The CDR3 contains 13 residues. Germline V gene data show CDR1 as SEHNR and CDR2 as FQNEAQ (reference sequence). The ends were cut back, 3 bases at V and 6 bases at J, with 9 bases in the middle. This chain's CDR3 is CASSLGLANEQFF. The CDR3 nucleotides read TGTGCCAGCAGCTTGGGACTGGCCAATGAGCAGTTCTTC.

Of note for this clone: The same CDR3 can be traced to other DNA sequences in this sample. V is TRBV10-1 and J is TRBJ1-1; D possibly corresponds to TRBD1 (6 bases). The CDR3 length is 13 residues. Deletions cut 5 bases from V and 3 bases from J, with 10 bases between. CDR1 WNHNN and CDR2 SYGVQD come from the germline V gene (reference sequence). Here the CDR3 reads CASSKNRDTEAFF. For the CDR3, the DNA is TGCGCCAGCAGTAAAAACAGGGACACTGAAGCTTTCTTT.

In its sample, this clone was seen a few times. The chain uses TRBV6-1 and TRBJ2-7, with TRBD1 matching over 8 bases. Germline CDR1 is MNHNS and CDR2 is SASEGT. This CDR3 has 14 residues. V trimming: 7 bases; J trimming: 3 bases; junction bases outside the gene matches: 8. The CDR3 bases are TGTGCCAGCAATCCCGGGACAGGAGTCTACGAGCAGTACTTC. Encoded protein: CASNPGTGVYEQYF.

V usage is TRBV7-3 and J usage is TRBJ2-6, with D perhaps matching TRBD2 (6 bases). CDR3 length: 17 residues. V was pared by 0 bases and J by 5 bases, with 14 bases between. The V gene's germline CDR1 is SGHTA and CDR2 FQGTGA. The CDR3 DNA is TGTGCCAGCAGCTTAACGGGGGGTCCCCCCTGGGCCAACGTCCTGACTTTC. Protein sequence: CASSLTGGPPWANVLTF.

Remarks on this clone: The sample has other DNA sequences that encode this CDR3 too. The J gene is TRBJ1-5, the V gene TRBV29-1; D remains unclear. The CDR3 spans 14 residues. Germline assignment: CDR1 SQVTM and CDR2 ANQGSEA. Trimming cost V 6 bases and J 2 bases, with 14 bases left between them. CDR3 residues: CSVTGGGGNQPQHF. The CDR3 nucleotides read TGCAGCGTGACGGGTGGTGGGGGCAATCAGCCCCAGCATTTT.

As regards this clone: An end of the junction does not agree with germline; a read error may underlie this. V and J are TRBV27 and TRBJ2-1, with D perhaps matching TRBD2 (6 bases). CDR3 length: 15 amino acids. CDR1 MNHEY and CDR2 SMNVEV come from the germline V gene (reference sequence). The CDR3 reads CATSLGTPSYNEQFF. The CDR3 DNA follows: TGTGCCACCAGTTTAGGGACTCCCTCCTACAATGAGCAGTTCTTC.